This T cell receptor (beta chain) was captured by sequencing in a study of patients and donors after allogeneic stem cell transplantation. Via MiXCR, TCRdb re-called the RT-PCR reads, giving one row per CDR3 protein. Of about 200,000 distinct CDR3 sequences in the sample, around 41% are singletons; the top ten hold 11%. This CDR3 has 13 amino acids. V dropped 1 base and J dropped 4 bases, with 5 bases sitting between them. CDR1 and CDR2 (germline): SGHTA, FQGNSA. The sequenced sample consisted of blood, either unsorted or a sorted T cell fraction (not recorded which). This sequence originates from a human donor who was either an allogeneic HSCT recipient or a stem cell or donor lymphocyte infusion donor (not recorded which). It is not recorded whose cells these are; they may come from a transplant donor. The chain employs TRBV7-2 and TRBJ1-3; D ambiguous. CDR3 residues: CASSLVEGNTIYF. CDR3 DNA: TGTGCCAGCAGCTTAGTGGAAGGAAACACCATATATTTT.